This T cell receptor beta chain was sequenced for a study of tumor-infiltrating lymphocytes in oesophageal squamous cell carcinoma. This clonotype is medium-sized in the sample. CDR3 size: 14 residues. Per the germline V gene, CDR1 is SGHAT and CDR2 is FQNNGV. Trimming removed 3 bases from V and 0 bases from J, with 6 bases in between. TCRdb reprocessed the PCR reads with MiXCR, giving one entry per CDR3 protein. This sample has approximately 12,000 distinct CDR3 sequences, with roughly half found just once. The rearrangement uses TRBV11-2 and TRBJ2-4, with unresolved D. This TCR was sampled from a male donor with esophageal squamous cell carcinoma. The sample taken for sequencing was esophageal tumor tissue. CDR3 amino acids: CASSFSPAKNIQYF. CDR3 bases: TGTGCCAGCAGCTTTTCCCCAGCCAAAAACATTCAGTACTTC.